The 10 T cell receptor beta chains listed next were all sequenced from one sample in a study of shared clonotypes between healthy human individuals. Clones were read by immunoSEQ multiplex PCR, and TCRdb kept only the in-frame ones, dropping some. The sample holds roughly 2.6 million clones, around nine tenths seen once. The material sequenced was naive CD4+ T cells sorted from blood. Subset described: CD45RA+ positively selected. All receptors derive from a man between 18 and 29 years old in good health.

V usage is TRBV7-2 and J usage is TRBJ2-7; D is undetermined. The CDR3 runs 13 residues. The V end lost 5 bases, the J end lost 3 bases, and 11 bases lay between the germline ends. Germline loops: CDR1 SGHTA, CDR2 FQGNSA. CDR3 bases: TGTGCCAGCAGCGGCCTAGTGCACTACGAGCAGTACTTC. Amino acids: CASSGLVHYEQYF.

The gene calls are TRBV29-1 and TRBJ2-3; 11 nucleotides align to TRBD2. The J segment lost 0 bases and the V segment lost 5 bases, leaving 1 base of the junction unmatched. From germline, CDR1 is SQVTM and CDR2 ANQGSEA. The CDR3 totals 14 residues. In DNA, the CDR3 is TGCAGCGTTACTAGCGGGGGAAGCACAGATACGCAGTATTTT. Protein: CSVTSGGSTDTQYF.

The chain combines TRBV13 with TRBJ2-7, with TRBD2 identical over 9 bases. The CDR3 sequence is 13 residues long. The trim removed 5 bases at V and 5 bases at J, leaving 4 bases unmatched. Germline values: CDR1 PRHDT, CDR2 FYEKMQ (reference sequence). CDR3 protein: CASSTRTSDEQYF. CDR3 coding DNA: TGTGCCAGCAGCACCCGGACTAGCGACGAGCAGTACTTC.

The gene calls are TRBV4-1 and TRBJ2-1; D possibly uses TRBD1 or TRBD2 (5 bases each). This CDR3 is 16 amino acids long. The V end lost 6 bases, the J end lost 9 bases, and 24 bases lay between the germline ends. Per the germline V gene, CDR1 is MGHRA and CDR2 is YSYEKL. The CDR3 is CASSRASSNNGAEQFF. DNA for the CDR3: TGCGCCAGCAGTAGGGCTAGCTCAAACAACGGGGCTGAGCAGTTCTTC.

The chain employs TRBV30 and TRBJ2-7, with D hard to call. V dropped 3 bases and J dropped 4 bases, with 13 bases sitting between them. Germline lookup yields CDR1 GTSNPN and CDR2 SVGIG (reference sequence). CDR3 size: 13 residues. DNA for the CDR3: TGTGCCTGGAGGATAGTCGGCGGTTACGAGCAGTACTTC. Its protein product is CAWRIVGGYEQYF.

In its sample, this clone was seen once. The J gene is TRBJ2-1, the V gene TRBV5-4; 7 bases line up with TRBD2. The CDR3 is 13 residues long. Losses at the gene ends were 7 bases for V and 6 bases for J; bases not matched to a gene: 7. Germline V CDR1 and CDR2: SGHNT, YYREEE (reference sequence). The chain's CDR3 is CASSSGLPNEQFF. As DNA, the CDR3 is TGTGCCAGCTCCTCGGGACTACCCAATGAGCAGTTCTTC.

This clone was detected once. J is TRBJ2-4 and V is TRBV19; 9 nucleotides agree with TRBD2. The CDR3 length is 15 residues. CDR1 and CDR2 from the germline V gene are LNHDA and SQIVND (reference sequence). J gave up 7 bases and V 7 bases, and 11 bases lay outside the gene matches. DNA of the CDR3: TGTGCCAGTAATGTAGCGGGAGCCTCAGGGAACATTCAGTACTTC. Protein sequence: CASNVAGASGNIQYF.

CDR3 region: CASSRSGRALQDTQYF. Written as DNA, the CDR3 is TGTGCCAGCAGCCGGAGCGGGAGGGCCCTCCAAGATACGCAGTATTTT. The genes are TRBV7-2 and TRBJ2-3; 10 nucleotides line up with TRBD2. V was pared by 5 bases and J by 5 bases, with 10 bases of the junction left unmatched. The CDR3 length is 16 residues. Germline-derived CDR1 and CDR2 are SGHTA and FQGNSA. The full variable domain, in which reference TRBV7-2 and TRBJ2-3 provide the parts outside the CDR3, is GAGVSQSPSNKVTEKGKDVELRCDPISGHTALYWYRQSLGQGLEFLIYFQGNSAPDKSGLPSDRFSAERTGGSVSTLTIQRTQQEDSAVYLCASSRSGRALQDTQYFGPGTRLTVL.

CDR3 in amino acids: CASRLQGAGTGELFF. CDR3 bases: TGTGCCAGCAGATTACAGGGGGCAGGGACCGGGGAGCTGTTTTTT. The chain joins TRBV27 to TRBJ2-2, with TRBD1 identical over 9 bases. Trimming removed 6 bases from V and 5 bases from J; junction bases left unmatched: 7. The V gene's germline CDR1 is MNHEY and CDR2 SMNVEV (reference sequence). The CDR3 length is 15 residues.

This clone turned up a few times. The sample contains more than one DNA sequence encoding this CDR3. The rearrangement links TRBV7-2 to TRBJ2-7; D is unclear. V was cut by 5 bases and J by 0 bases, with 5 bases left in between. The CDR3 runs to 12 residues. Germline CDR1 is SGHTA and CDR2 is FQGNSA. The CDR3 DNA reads TGTGCCAGCAGCCGCAGCTCCTACGAGCAGTACTTC. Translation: CASSRSSYEQYF.